This entry describes one T cell receptor beta chain. The antigen is undetermined. The sample belongs to a study of CD8+ T cells in alopecia areata. As for the study in general: It was oral tofacitinib, at 5 to 10 mg twice daily, that treated patients received.

Treatment in this sample: oral pan-JAK inhibitor, 5-10 mg twice daily. Study conclusions and caveats: Persistence of many expanded lesional clones was seen in scalp and blood during tofacitinib. Compared with mice, patients displayed less clear TCR sharing, possibly for HLA-related reasons.

Extraction of RNA preceded its reverse transcription into cDNA, which served as the sequencing template. Method: immunoSEQ multiplex PCR; TCRdb's copy keeps in-frame clones and lacks some. The sample yields some 180,000 clones, approximately 53% seen once. With 2 bases removed from V and 4 bases from J, the gap between germline ends came to 12 bases. This CDR3 has 15 amino acids. The chain carries TRBV23-1 and TRBJ2-1; D is unclear. TRBV23-1 is recorded as an ORF, its role being uncertain. The sequences come from CD8+ T cells sorted from blood, collected at week 24, from a patient treated with tofacitinib. This TCR derives from a human donor with alopecia areata. This CDR3 reads CASSQTVDGYNEQFF. DNA of the CDR3: TGCGCCAGCAGTCAAACGGTGGACGGGTACAATGAGCAGTTCTTC.